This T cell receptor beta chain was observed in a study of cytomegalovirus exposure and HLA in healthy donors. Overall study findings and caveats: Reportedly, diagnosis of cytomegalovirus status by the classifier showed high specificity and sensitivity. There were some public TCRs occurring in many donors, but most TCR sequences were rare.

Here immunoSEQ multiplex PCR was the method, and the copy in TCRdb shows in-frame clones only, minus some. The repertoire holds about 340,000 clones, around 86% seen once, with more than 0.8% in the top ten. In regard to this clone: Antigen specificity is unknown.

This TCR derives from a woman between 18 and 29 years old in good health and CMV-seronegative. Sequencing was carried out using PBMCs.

The CDR3 DNA is TGTGCCAGCAGCCTCACAGGGGAATCCTACGAGCAGTACTTC. Its translation is CASSLTGESYEQYF. This chain links TRBV28 with TRBJ2-7; 7 nucleotides agree with TRBD1. Per germline, CDR1 MDHEN and CDR2 SYDVKM. CDR3 length equals 14 residues. With 6 bases clipped from V and 1 base from J, the junction kept 6 bases outside the gene matches.